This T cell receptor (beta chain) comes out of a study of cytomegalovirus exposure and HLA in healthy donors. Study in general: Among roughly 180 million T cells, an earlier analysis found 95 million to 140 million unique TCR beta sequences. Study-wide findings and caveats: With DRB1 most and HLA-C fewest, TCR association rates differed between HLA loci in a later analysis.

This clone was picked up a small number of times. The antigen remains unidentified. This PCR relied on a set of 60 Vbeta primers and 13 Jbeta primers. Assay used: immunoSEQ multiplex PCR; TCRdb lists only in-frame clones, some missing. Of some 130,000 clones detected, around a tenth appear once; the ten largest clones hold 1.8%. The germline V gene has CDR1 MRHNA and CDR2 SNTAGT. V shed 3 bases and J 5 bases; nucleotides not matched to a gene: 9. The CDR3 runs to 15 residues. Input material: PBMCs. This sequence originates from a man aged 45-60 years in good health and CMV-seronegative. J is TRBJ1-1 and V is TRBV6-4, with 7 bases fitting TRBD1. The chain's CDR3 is CASSDSGTVPTEAFF. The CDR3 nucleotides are TGTGCCAGCAGTGATTCCGGGACAGTCCCAACTGAAGCTTTCTTT.